These 23 T cell receptor beta chains share one sample of origin, sequenced in a study of beta chain features in type 1 diabetes. Sequencing targeted expressed TCRB transcripts, as all isolated RNA had been reverse transcribed. The table came from immunoSEQ multiplex PCR; TCRdb's copy has only in-frame clones and leaves some out. The sample has hundreds of thousands of clones; approximately 8% are singletons. Sequencing used central memory CD4+ T cells from blood. These receptors were obtained from a woman aged 18-29 years in good health.

This clone was counted between two and nine times. V and J are TRBV28 and TRBJ2-7; D unclear. The CDR3 is 13 amino acids. Trimming pared 5 bases from V and 2 bases from J, leaving 10 bases between. CDR1 and CDR2 (germline): MDHEN, SYDVKM. CDR3 bases: TGTGCCAGCAGTCCCGTAGGAGCCTACGAGCAGTACTTC. Translated: CASSPVGAYEQYF.

This CDR3 is CASSSLRLAERSDTQYF. CDR3 nucleotide sequence: TGTGCCAGCAGTTCCCTCAGACTAGCGGAGAGGTCAGATACGCAGTATTTT. The chain has TRBV28 and TRBJ2-3; TRBD2 agrees at 9 bases. CDR1 and CDR2 (germline): MDHEN, SYDVKM. The CDR3 runs to 17 residues. Trimming took 4 bases from V and 4 from J; bases not matched to a gene: 12.

This clone was seen only a few times. The V gene is TRBV13, the J gene TRBJ2-3; no reliable D call. The germline gives CDR1 PRHDT, CDR2 FYEKMQ (reference sequence). This CDR3 is built from 15 residues. Trimming removed 5 bases from V and 2 bases from J, with 14 bases in between. CDR3 DNA sequence: TGTGCCAGCAGCCCCCCCGAGACCTTCACAGATACGCAGTATTTT. It codes for CASSPPETFTDTQYF.

The table lists this clone with a few counts. The chain links TRBV29-1 to TRBJ2-2; D remains unclear. The CDR3 runs to 11 residues. Germline CDR1 reads SQVTM; CDR2 reads ANQGSEA. V lost 4 bases, J lost 7 bases, and 7 bases lay in between. The CDR3: CSVVTDGELFF. CDR3 in DNA: TGCAGCGTTGTAACGGACGGGGAGCTGTTTTTT.

This clone was seen only a few times. V and J are TRBV6-5 and TRBJ1-1; D is undetermined. V was shortened by 6 bases and J by 2 bases, with 13 bases between the two germline ends. The CDR3 covers 14 residues. CDR1 is MNHEY and CDR2 is SVGAGI in the germline V gene. The CDR3 nucleotides read TGTGCCAGCAGGGCTTATGACACAAACACTGAAGCTTTCTTT. Protein: CASRAYDTNTEAFF.

This clone turned up a few times. The DNA for the CDR3 is TGTGCCAGCAGCGGGCTAGCGGCCACCGGGGAGCTGTTTTTT. It translates to CASSGLAATGELFF. V and J are TRBV7-2 and TRBJ2-2, with 7 bases aligning to TRBD2. Germline CDR1 reads SGHTA; CDR2 reads FQGNSA. The CDR3 runs 14 residues. Trimming removed 5 bases from V and 4 bases from J; junction bases left unmatched: 4.

This clone has more than one count but fewer than ten. V gene TRBV27 combines with J gene TRBJ2-1; 11 nucleotides agree with TRBD2. Germline lookup yields CDR1 MNHEY and CDR2 SMNVEV (reference sequence). The CDR3 runs to 15 residues. The junction had 3 bases not matched to a gene; V was cut back by 6 bases and J by 2 bases. CDR3 nucleotides: TGTGCCAGCAGAAGACTAGCGGGAACCTACAATGAGCAGTTCTTC. Residues: CASRRLAGTYNEQFF.

This clone turned up a few times. This sequence joins TRBV29-1 and TRBJ2-5, with D tentatively TRBD2 (5 bases). The germline V gene encodes CDR1 SQVTM and CDR2 ANQGSEA. This CDR3 comprises 12 residues. The V end was cut by 4 bases, the J end by 1 base, with 7 bases between. The DNA for the CDR3 is TGCAGCGTTGGGAGGAGCCAAGAGACCCAGTACTTC. It translates to CSVGRSQETQYF.

This clone was seen a few times. V usage is TRBV28 and J usage is TRBJ2-7; tentative D call: TRBD2 (6 bases). The CDR3 is 12 amino acids. Germline values: CDR1 MDHEN, CDR2 SYDVKM. Trimming stripped 2 bases from V and 6 bases from J, with 8 bases between. DNA for the CDR3: TGTGCCAGCAGTTTACGGCGGGGCGAGCAGTACTTC. Translating gives CASSLRRGEQYF.

This clone was observed a few times. This chain connects TRBV29-1 to TRBJ1-2; perhaps TRBD1 as D (6 bases). The CDR3 runs to 14 residues. Germline loops: CDR1 SQVTM, CDR2 ANQGSEA. Between the trimmed V and J ends, which lost 1 base and 5 bases, there was a span of 14 bases. CDR3 sequence reads: CSVEGRGQSYGYTF. DNA of the CDR3: TGCAGCGTTGAAGGACGCGGACAGAGTTATGGCTACACCTTC.

This clone was counted only a few times. The V gene is TRBV13, the J gene TRBJ2-1; 7 bases align to TRBD1. This CDR3 contains 14 residues. The V gene end was trimmed by 1 base and the J gene end by 8 bases; junction bases not matched to a gene: 5. Germline-derived CDR1 and CDR2 are PRHDT and FYEKMQ (reference sequence). CDR3 region: CASSLERGRDEQFF. The CDR3 DNA follows: TGTGCCAGCAGCTTAGAGAGGGGGCGGGATGAGCAGTTCTTC.

V is TRBV28 and J is TRBJ1-1; D gene ambiguous. Germline V lookup: CDR1 MDHEN, CDR2 SYDVKM. This CDR3 spans 12 amino acids. Trimming left V 8 bases short and J 5 bases short, with 12 bases between. The CDR3 sequence is CASGLTGTEAFF. In nucleotides, the CDR3 is TGTGCCAGCGGACTCACGGGGACTGAAGCTTTCTTT.

This clone has more than one count but fewer than ten. The chain links TRBV4-1 to TRBJ2-7; D is uncertain. The V and J ends lost 4 bases and 4 bases respectively, with 11 bases between them. This CDR3 comprises 13 residues. Germline V gene sequence: CDR1 MGHRA, CDR2 YSYEKL. The CDR3 is CASSLQTQYEQYF. The CDR3 coding sequence is TGCGCCAGCAGCCTCCAGACCCAATACGAGCAGTACTTC.

A few counts support this clone. The chain couples TRBV11-2 to TRBJ2-1; D is undetermined. V shed 3 bases and J shed 6 bases, with 15 bases lying between them. This CDR3 comprises 15 residues. Germline V gives CDR1 SGHAT, CDR2 FQNNGV. CDR3 in DNA: TGTGCCAGCAGCTTGCGACGTGCTGCCGGCAATGAGCAGTTCTTC. Translated, it gives CASSLRRAAGNEQFF.

This chain uses TRBV2 with TRBJ2-1; 11 bases agree with TRBD2. Germline-derived CDR1 and CDR2 are SNHLY and FYNNEI. Trimming took 7 bases from V and 3 from J; bases not matched to a gene: 5. The CDR3 consists of 15 residues. CDR3 bases: TGTGCCAGCACCCCAGGGACTAGCGGCTACAATGAGCAGTTCTTC. Protein sequence: CASTPGTSGYNEQFF.

This clone showed up just a few times. The rearrangement links TRBV28 to TRBJ1-3; D is possibly TRBD1 (6 bases). Germline values: CDR1 MDHEN, CDR2 SYDVKM. The CDR3 is 14 residues long. The V and J ends lost 2 bases and 4 bases respectively, with 9 bases between them. The CDR3: CASSLGTSGNTIYF. The CDR3 DNA reads TGTGCCAGCAGTTTAGGGACATCCGGAAACACCATATATTTT.

CDR3 coding DNA: TGTGCCAGCAGTCTTGGAGGGGAGGGTCAGGAGCAGTACTTC. Translating gives CASSLGGEGQEQYF. The chain joins TRBV28 to TRBJ2-7; 7 bases align to TRBD2. J gave up 7 bases and V 5 bases, and 11 bases lay outside the gene matches. CDR3 length: 14 amino acids. Germline values: CDR1 MDHEN, CDR2 SYDVKM.

The J gene is TRBJ1-4, the V gene TRBV7-9; TRBD1 agrees at 7 bases. Germline trimming cut 10 bases from V and 8 bases from J; bases unmatched to any gene: 10. This CDR3 has 13 amino acids. From germline, CDR1 is SEHNR and CDR2 FQNEAQ (reference sequence). The CDR3 nucleotides are TGTGCCACCGTTGCCGGGACAGACGAAAAACTGTTTTTT. Translation gives CATVAGTDEKLFF.

This clone occurred a few times. The V gene is TRBV9, the J gene TRBJ2-7; no firm D call. CDR1 and CDR2 (germline): SGDLS, YYNGEE. The CDR3 has 15 residues. V lost 0 bases and J lost 1, with 11 bases in between. In DNA, the CDR3 is TGTGCCAGCAGCGTAGACCATCACAGATCCTACGAGCAGTACTTC. Encoded protein: CASSVDHHRSYEQYF.

This clone has ten or more counts. The rearrangement uses TRBV5-6 and TRBJ1-1; D uncertain. The CDR3 consists of 11 residues. CDR1 is SGHDT and CDR2 is YYEEEE in the germline V gene. Trimming left V 0 bases short and J 3 bases short, with 0 bases between. The DNA for the CDR3 is TGTGCCAGCAGCTTGGACACTGAAGCTTTCTTT. Translated: CASSLDTEAFF.

This clone has a handful of counts. The chain is built from TRBV2 and TRBJ2-3; 7 positions agree with TRBD2. Trimming at V came to 2 bases and at J to 5 bases, leaving 16 bases not matched to a gene. The germline V gene has CDR1 SNHLY and CDR2 FYNNEI. The CDR3 extends over 18 amino acids. Here the CDR3 DNA reads TGTGCCAGCAGTGAATCCAAAGTACGGGGGAGGGGAGGAGATACGCAGTATTTT. It translates to CASSESKVRGRGGDTQYF.

This clone appeared many times. The sample contains more than one DNA sequence encoding this CDR3. The chain recombines TRBV28 with TRBJ1-2; possible D gene TRBD1, 6 bases. V lost 3 bases, J lost 4 bases, and 12 bases lay in between. The CDR3 covers 14 residues. CDR1 MDHEN and CDR2 SYDVKM come from the germline V gene. The CDR3 nucleotides read TGTGCCAGCAGTTTTGGTACAGGGTCCTATGGCTACACCTTC. Encoded protein: CASSFGTGSYGYTF.

This chain links TRBV10-3 with TRBJ2-2; 11 bases map to TRBD1. The ends lost 6 bases at V and 5 bases at J; junction bases unmatched: 8. CDR1 is ENHRY, CDR2 SYGVKD, per germline. The CDR3 has 16 residues. Here the CDR3 DNA reads TGTGCCATCAGGGCCTCCGGGACAGGGGGTACCGGGGAGCTGTTTTTT. It codes for CAIRASGTGGTGELFF.